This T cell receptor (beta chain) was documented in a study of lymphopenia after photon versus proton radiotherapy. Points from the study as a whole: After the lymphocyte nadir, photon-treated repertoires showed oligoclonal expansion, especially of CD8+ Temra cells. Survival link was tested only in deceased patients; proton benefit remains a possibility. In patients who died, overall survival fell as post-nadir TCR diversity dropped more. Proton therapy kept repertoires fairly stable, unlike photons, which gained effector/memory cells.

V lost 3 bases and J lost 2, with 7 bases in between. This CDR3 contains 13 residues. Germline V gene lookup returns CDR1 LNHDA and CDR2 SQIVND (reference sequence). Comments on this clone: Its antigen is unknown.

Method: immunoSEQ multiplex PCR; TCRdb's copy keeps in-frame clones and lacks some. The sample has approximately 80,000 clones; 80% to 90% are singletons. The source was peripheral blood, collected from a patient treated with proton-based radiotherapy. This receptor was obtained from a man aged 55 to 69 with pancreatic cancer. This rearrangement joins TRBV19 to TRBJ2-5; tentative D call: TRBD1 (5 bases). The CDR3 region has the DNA TGTGCCAGTAGTATGACAGCACAAGAGACCCAGTACTTC. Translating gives CASSMTAQETQYF.